The sequence of this T cell receptor (beta chain) was determined in a study of cytomegalovirus exposure and HLA in healthy donors. Whole-study context: Among the roughly 400 genotyped donors, 70% to 90% were placed in the Caucasian-associated ancestry cluster. Study results and caveats: Earlier analysis found most TCR beta V segments productive about 90% or about 30% of the time. Serostatus for CMV was the only available immune exposure information.

Vbeta (60) and Jbeta (13) primers were used in the PCR. Assay used: immunoSEQ multiplex PCR; TCRdb lists only in-frame clones, some missing. The table shows some 110,000 clones, with 74% occurring only once. A remark on this clone: Its antigen is as yet unknown.

Donors were nominally healthy when sampled, though unrecorded immune exposures were likely. Germline V lookup: CDR1 SGHRS, CDR2 YFSETQ. With 1 base clipped from V and 3 bases from J, the junction kept 2 bases outside the gene matches. CDR3 length: 14 residues. The TCR comes from a woman aged 45 to 65 in good health and CMV-seropositive. The specimen was PBMCs. J is TRBJ2-3 and V is TRBV5-1, with 7 bases that match TRBD2. For the CDR3, the DNA is TGCGCCAGCAGCTTGATCGGGGGGACAGATACGCAGTATTTT. It specifies CASSLIGGTDTQYF.